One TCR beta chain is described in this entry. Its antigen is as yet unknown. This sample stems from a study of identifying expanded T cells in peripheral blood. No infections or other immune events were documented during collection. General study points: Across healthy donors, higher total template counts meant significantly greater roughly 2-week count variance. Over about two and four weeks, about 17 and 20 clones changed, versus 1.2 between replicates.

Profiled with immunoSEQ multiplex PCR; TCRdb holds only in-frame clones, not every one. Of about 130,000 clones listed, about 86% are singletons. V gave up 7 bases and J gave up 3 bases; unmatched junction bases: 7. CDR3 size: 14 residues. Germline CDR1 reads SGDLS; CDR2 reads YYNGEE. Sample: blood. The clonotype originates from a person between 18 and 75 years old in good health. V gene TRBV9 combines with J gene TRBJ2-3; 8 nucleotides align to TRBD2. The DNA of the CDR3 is TGTGCCAGCGCAAAGGCGGGAGGAACAGATACGCAGTATTTT. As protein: CASAKAGGTDTQYF.